This entry features one T cell receptor (beta chain) sequence. TCRdb's table, derived via immunoSEQ multiplex PCR, lists solely in-frame clones and lacks some. The sample consists of roughly 410,000 clones, just under 95% of them appearing once. These data come from a study of shared T cell receptors in the human thymus. V was pared by 6 bases and J by 0 bases, with 23 bases between. CDR3 length: 17 amino acids. Germline CDR1 and CDR2: SQVTM and ANQGSEA. The sequencing sample was made of thymocytes. The receptor was isolated from a human donor. The V gene is TRBV29-1, the J gene TRBJ1-2; tentative D call: TRBD1 (5 bases). CDR3 sequence (DNA): TGCAGCGTGGGTACTCGAGGAGGGGCCCAAGCTAACTATGGCTACACCTTC. It specifies CSVGTRGGAQANYGYTF.